The text below deals with one T cell receptor (beta chain). Libraries were prepared by immunoSEQ multiplex PCR; TCRdb keeps only in-frame clonotypes and omits some of them. The sample shows about 400,000 clones, approximately 88% of them seen only once. V was shortened by 5 bases and J by 0 bases, with 10 bases between the two germline ends. The CDR3 has 15 amino acids. The germline gives CDR1 LNHDA, CDR2 SQIVND (reference sequence). The sample belongs to a study of blood T cell repertoires in COVID-19. This study enrolled people aged about 18 to 100 from about 24 US geographic areas. Researchers sorted participants into cohorts using their self-reported clinical history.

The sequencing sample was made of PBMCs or T cells enriched from blood (not recorded which). The rearrangement uses TRBV19 and TRBJ1-4; possible D gene TRBD1, 5 bases. The sequence was collected from a woman aged 40 to 50 with acute COVID-19. The CDR3 loop is CASSLTGSTNEKLFF. The DNA of the CDR3 is TGTGCCAGTAGTCTCACAGGATCAACTAATGAAAAACTGTTTTTT.